This T cell receptor beta chain was captured in a study of T cells in Graves' hyperthyroidism and ophthalmopathy. This clonotype showed up just a few times. Amplified TCR beta CDR3 regions came from RNA transcripts. Researchers ran a first-round RT-PCR on the TCR CDR3 using the HTBI primer set. From the multiplex PCR reads, TCRdb called clonotypes with MiXCR, one entry per CDR3 protein. The sample has 450,000 to 650,000 distinct CDR3 sequences; roughly 15% are singletons. This receptor was identified in a woman younger than 30 with Graves' ophthalmopathy. The specimen sequenced was blood.

CDR3 sequence reads: CASSPSGGRAQYF. CDR3 bases: TGTGCCAGCAGCCCTAGCGGTGGACGTGCGCAGTATTTT. The chain carries TRBV11-3 and TRBJ2-3; TRBD2 agrees at 7 bases. The CDR3 covers 13 residues. Trimming took 5 bases from V and 10 from J; bases not matched to a gene: 9. In germline, CDR1 is SGHNT, CDR2 YENEEA. Full variable domain (rest looked up from reference TRBV11-3 and TRBJ2-3): EAGVVQSPRYKIIEKKQPVAFWCNPISGHNTLYWYLQNLGQGPELLIRYENEEAVDDSQLPKDRFSAERLKGVDSTLKIQPAELGDSAVYLCASSPSGGRAQYFGPGTRLTVL.